This TCR beta chain emerged from a study of cytomegalovirus exposure and HLA in healthy donors. Whole-study results and caveats: A later analysis appeared to link common viral pathogens to several of the most significant clusters. In a later analysis, TCR beta V- and J-gene trimming was associated with a missense DCLRE1C variant.

About this clone itself: The antigen remains undetermined.

The PCR had 60 Vbeta and 13 Jbeta primers. Repertoires were generated with immunoSEQ multiplex PCR, while TCRdb's copy carries only in-frame clones and drops some. The sample has around 65,000 clones; the top ten hold 15% to 20%. From germline, CDR1 is SNHLY and CDR2 FYNNEI. The CDR3 is 15 residues long. V lost 4 bases to trimming and J lost 2 bases; unmatched junction nucleotides: 8. The V and J genes are TRBV2 and TRBJ2-7; 7 bases agree with TRBD1. The source material was PBMCs. The sequence was collected from a boy aged 5-17 years in good health and CMV-seronegative. CDR3 coding DNA: TGTGCCAGCAGTGGGGGACAGTATACCACCTACGAGCAGTACTTC. Protein: CASSGGQYTTYEQYF.